The rows below give T cell receptor beta chains drawn from one sample of a study of cytomegalovirus exposure and HLA in healthy donors. TCRdb keeps only in-frame clones here, not all; method: immunoSEQ multiplex PCR. This sample has 180,000 or so clones, with approximately 80% found just once. Sample: PBMCs. These receptors were collected from a girl aged 5 to 17 in good health and CMV-seropositive. The CDR3 runs from the conserved cysteine through the conserved F or W. D genes are given only for firm matches. Clone sizes are given selectively: once, few, many, or a class where the clone is expanded.

v_gene,abundance,d_gene,j_gene,CDR3nt,CDR3aa
TRBV30,once,NA,TRBJ1-1,TGTGCCTGGAGCGGGGTAAGGGGGAATGCTTTCTTT,CAWSGVRGNAFF
TRBV13,few,TRBD2,TRBJ2-3,TGTGCCAGCAGCCGAACCGGACTAGCGGGAGGGCTAGTCACTAGCACAGATACGCAGTATTTT,CASSRTGLAGGLVTSTDTQYF
TRBV4-1,NA,NA,TRBJ1-1,TGCGCCAGCAGCCAACTGTTCAGTATGAACACTGAAGCTTTCTTT,CASSQLFSMNTEAFF
TRBV4-1,NA,NA,TRBJ2-7,TGCGCCAGCAGCCCCGTGGACTTTGACGAGCAGTACTTC,CASSPVDFDEQYF
TRBV4-1,NA,NA,TRBJ2-1,TGCGCCAGCAGCCAAGGTGGCAGTCCCCAGAAGCAGTTCTTC,CASSQGGSPQKQFF
TRBV27,NA,NA,TRBJ2-2,TGTGCCAGCAGTTTCCAGTTGGCCGGGGAGCTGTTTTTT,CASSFQLAGELFF
TRBV6-6,NA,TRBD1,TRBJ1-2,TGTGCCAGCAGTTCTCTCGGACAGGGCGATGGCTACACCTTC,CASSSLGQGDGYTF
TRBV5-1,NA,NA,TRBJ2-1,TGCGCCAGCAGCTCGGGACTCACAACCTACAATGAGCAGTTCTTC,CASSSGLTTYNEQFF
TRBV6-6,NA,TRBD1,TRBJ2-2,TGTGCCAGCTATAATACAGGGGGCACCGGGGAGCTGTTTTTT,CASYNTGGTGELFF
TRBV27,NA,NA,TRBJ2-7,TGTGCCAGCAGTAAACGGGAACCCTACGAGCAGTACTTC,CASSKREPYEQYF
TRBV27,NA,TRBD2,TRBJ2-1,TGTGCCAGCAGTCTCCTAGCGGGAGGGCCAGACGATGAGCAGTTCTTC,CASSLLAGGPDDEQFF
TRBV19,NA,TRBD1,TRBJ2-6,TGTGCCAGTAGCCCCCGGACAGGCCTTCTATCTGGGGCCAACGTCCTGACTTTC,CASSPRTGLLSGANVLTF
TRBV11-2,NA,TRBD2,TRBJ2-5,TGTGCCAGCAGTGTCGGGGGGTACAAAGAGACCCAGTACTTC,CASSVGGYKETQYF
TRBV23-1,NA,NA,TRBJ2-5,TGCGCCAGCAGTTCCATGGGGGCGGGTGACGAGACCCAGTACTTC,CASSSMGAGDETQYF
TRBV6-5,NA,NA,TRBJ2-6,TGTGCCAGCACAGGGCAGTCTGGGGCCAACGTCCTGACTTTC,CASTGQSGANVLTF
TRBV27,once,TRBD1,TRBJ1-5,TGTGCCAGCAGTTTTCAGGGGGCCCGTCAGCCCCAGCATTTT,CASSFQGARQPQHF
TRBV9,few,NA,TRBJ1-4,TGTGCCAGCAGCGTAGCACAGTATAATGAAAAACTGTTTTTT,CASSVAQYNEKLFF
TRBV27,NA,TRBD2,TRBJ2-7,TGTGCCAGCAGTTTGGCGGGAGAGTGGGGCCTCTCCTACGAGCAGTACTTC,CASSLAGEWGLSYEQYF
TRBV27,NA,TRBD2,TRBJ2-1,TGTGCCAGCAGTTTGGTAGCGGGAGGCTACAATGAGCAGTTCTTC,CASSLVAGGYNEQFF
TRBV10-3,few,NA,TRBJ1-1,TGTGCCGTATACGGAAGTTTGACAGGTGGGGAAGAAGCTTTCTTT,CAVYGSLTGGEEAFF
TRBV5-1,NA,TRBD2,TRBJ2-1,TGCGCCAGCAGCTTGGAAGCGGGGAGGGTTGATGAGCAGTTCTTC,CASSLEAGRVDEQFF
TRBV27,NA,NA,TRBJ1-5,TGTGCCAGCGGCCGGCCCCCACAGGTTCCCCAGCATTTT,CASGRPPQVPQHF
TRBV19,NA,NA,TRBJ1-1,TGTGCCAGTAGTATAACAGGGAACACTGAAGCTTTCTTT,CASSITGNTEAFF
TRBV19,NA,NA,TRBJ1-1,TGTGCCAGTACCCGGGGGATTTTTGGGAACACTGAAGCTTTCTTT,CASTRGIFGNTEAFF
TRBV7-8,NA,NA,TRBJ2-1,TGTGCCAGCAGCCTAGGAGCCTTTCCCTACAATGAGCAGTTCTTC,CASSLGAFPYNEQFF
TRBV15,NA,TRBD1,TRBJ1-1,TGTGCCACCAGCAGAGATCTCCGGACAGGACCCATGAACACTGAAGCTTTCTTT,CATSRDLRTGPMNTEAFF
TRBV5-1,few,NA,TRBJ2-3,TGCGCCAGCAGCTTGAAGAACTATCCTGTTCCGGATACGCAGTATTTT,CASSLKNYPVPDTQYF
TRBV5-4,NA,NA,TRBJ2-3,TGTGCCAGCAGCGCCACCGACAGGTTGGATACGCAGTATTTT,CASSATDRLDTQYF
TRBV30,NA,NA,TRBJ2-7,TGTGCCTGGAGTGTTGGCAGGGGTACCTACGAGCAGTACTTC,CAWSVGRGTYEQYF
TRBV29-1,NA,NA,TRBJ2-3,TGCAGCGTCACAGGGAGATATACAGATACGCAGTATTTT,CSVTGRYTDTQYF
TRBV6-5,few,NA,TRBJ1-2,TGTGCCAGCAGTTACTCATGGGCAGGGAAGGGCTACACCTTC,CASSYSWAGKGYTF
TRBV5-8,NA,NA,TRBJ2-1,TGTGCCAGCAGCCTTCCGGGACTCTACTACAATGAGCAGTTCTTC,CASSLPGLYYNEQFF
TRBV10-2,NA,TRBD2,TRBJ2-7,TGCGCCAGCAGTGAGTCTAGCGGGAGGGCCTTATACGAGCAGTACTTC,CASSESSGRALYEQYF
TRBV11-3,NA,TRBD1,TRBJ2-7,TGTGCCAGCAGCCTGACAGGGGGAACCTACGAGCAGTACTTC,CASSLTGGTYEQYF
TRBV27,NA,TRBD2,TRBJ2-5,TGTGCCAGCAGTCCATCTAGCGGGAGGGAGACCCAGTACTTC,CASSPSSGRETQYF
TRBV7-3,NA,TRBD2,TRBJ2-3,TGTGCCAGCAGCTTAGCGGGAGGGCCTGAAGATACGCAGTATTTT,CASSLAGGPEDTQYF
TRBV29-1,NA,NA,TRBJ2-1,TGCAGCGTAGGCCGGGACTCATACAATGAGCAGTTCTTC,CSVGRDSYNEQFF
TRBV7-6,NA,NA,TRBJ2-5,TGTGCCAGCAGCTTAGGAGGGTTGCGAGAGACCCAGTACTTC,CASSLGGLRETQYF
TRBV10-3,NA,TRBD2,TRBJ2-1,TGTGCCATCCTAGCGGACACCTACAATGAGCAGTTCTTC,CAILADTYNEQFF
TRBV5-6,NA,NA,TRBJ1-2,TGTGCCAGCAGCCCAAGAGGGGGGGGCTATGGCTACACCTTC,CASSPRGGGYGYTF
TRBV5-4,NA,TRBD1,TRBJ2-7,TGTGCCAGTAAACAGGGGAGCTCCTACGAGCAGTACTTC,CASKQGSSYEQYF
TRBV4-1,NA,NA,TRBJ2-3,TGCGCCAGCAGCCAAGAGGGCCCCCTAGCGTCTAGCACAGATACGCAGTATTTT,CASSQEGPLASSTDTQYF
TRBV5-6,NA,NA,TRBJ1-4,TGTGCCAGCAGCTCCACAGGGTGGGCTAATGAAAAACTGTTTTTT,CASSSTGWANEKLFF
TRBV7-9,NA,TRBD1,TRBJ2-7,TGTGCCAGCAGCTCGGACAGGGGACTGTACGAGCAGTACTTC,CASSSDRGLYEQYF
TRBV7-8,NA,NA,TRBJ1-5,TGTGCCAGCAGCTTAGGGACAGTACTTATCAATCAGCCCCAGCATTTT,CASSLGTVLINQPQHF
TRBV4-3,once,NA,TRBJ2-1,TGCGCCAGCAGCCAACTCCCCACTCCGGAGGGCTACAATGAGCAGTTCTTC,CASSQLPTPEGYNEQFF
TRBV5-4,few,NA,TRBJ1-1,TGTGCCAGCAGCCCCGGACCCGGCGGGGACACTGAAGCTTTCTTT,CASSPGPGGDTEAFF